The rows below give T cell receptor beta chains drawn from one sample of a study of blood T cell repertoires in COVID-19. TCRdb's copy holds only in-frame clones and misses some; the assay was immunoSEQ multiplex PCR. The sample contains some 120,000 clones, 70% to 90% of which appear only once. The sequenced sample consisted of peripheral blood. The receptors were sampled from a man in his thirties or forties with acute or convalescent COVID-19. Each CDR3 is given with its conserved first and last residue. A D gene is named only where the DNA matches it firmly. The size of a clone is reported for some rows only, either as once, few or many, or as a class for expanded clones.

-,-,TRBV6-1,TRBJ1-5,TGTGCCAGCAGTGAATGGGACAATAGCAATCAGCCCCAGCATTTT,CASSEWDNSNQPQHF
TRBD1,-,TRBV12-5,TRBJ1-3,TGTGCTAGTGCCTCCCCGAGACAGGGGATCGGTTCTGGAAACACCATATATTTT,CASASPRQGIGSGNTIYF
TRBD2,-,TRBV11-3,TRBJ2-1,TGTGCCAGCAGTCTTAGCGGGGGGGCCGACAATGAGCAGTTCTTC,CASSLSGGADNEQFF
TRBD2,once,TRBV4-3,TRBJ2-3,TGCGCCAGCAGCCAAGAACCGGCGCTAGCGGGGGCCTCATATACGCAGTATTTT,CASSQEPALAGASYTQYF
TRBD1,-,TRBV5-1,TRBJ2-1,TGCGCCAGCAGCTTAGGCCAGGGGGATGAGCAGTTCTTC,CASSLGQGDEQFF
-,-,TRBV19,TRBJ2-1,TGTGCCAGTAGTATCGACAGGCACCGGGAAGATGAGCAGTTCTTC,CASSIDRHREDEQFF
TRBD2,many,TRBV2,TRBJ2-5,TGTGCCAGCGCGCCCGGGACTACCCCGGAGACCCAGTACTTC,CASAPGTTPETQYF
-,-,TRBV11-2,TRBJ2-1,TGTGCCAGCAGCTTAGTCAGGGGCAGGGTCAATGAGCAGTTCTTC,CASSLVRGRVNEQFF
-,-,TRBV9,TRBJ2-3,TGTGCCAGCAGCGCCCCACCGGGCACAGATACGCAGTATTTT,CASSAPPGTDTQYF
-,-,TRBV21-1,TRBJ1-4,TGTGCCAGCAGCAACGGGCCGGGAAGGGAAAAACTGTTTTTT,CASSNGPGREKLFF
-,-,TRBV19,TRBJ1-1,TGTGCCAGTAACCTGGGAGGGGCTGAAGCTTTCTTT,CASNLGGAEAFF
-,-,TRBV6-5,TRBJ1-2,TGTGCCAGCAGTTTCTTAGACCGCGGGGTCTATGGCTACACCTTC,CASSFLDRGVYGYTF
-,few,TRBV12-5,TRBJ1-4,TGTGCTAGTGGTTCCGACAGCTTTGAAAAACTGTTTTTT,CASGSDSFEKLFF
-,once,TRBV4-2,TRBJ2-3,TGTGCCAGCAGCCATGTTGGGGGGGCTAGCACAGATACGCAGTATTTT,CASSHVGGASTDTQYF
-,-,TRBV9,TRBJ2-2,TGTGCCAGCAGCGTAGCCGGGTCGAACACCGGGGAGCTGTTTTTT,CASSVAGSNTGELFF
-,-,TRBV7-8,TRBJ1-1,TGTGCCAGCAGCTTAGGTGCAGGGCCAAACACTGAAGCTTTCTTT,CASSLGAGPNTEAFF
-,-,TRBV15,TRBJ2-1,TGTGCCACCAGCGGAGCTTCCTACAATGAGCAGTTCTTC,CATSGASYNEQFF
-,-,TRBV4-1,TRBJ1-2,TGCGCCAGCAGCCAAGGGGCCAGGGGCGGGTCTGGCTACACCTTC,CASSQGARGGSGYTF
-,-,TRBV6-5,TRBJ2-1,TGTGCCAGCAGTCAGGGCCTAAATGAGCAGTTCTTC,CASSQGLNEQFF
TRBD2,-,TRBV6-2/TRBV6-3,TRBJ2-7,TGTGCCAGCAGTTACTCGGGGGTACTAGCGCTGGCTTACGAGCAGTACTTC,CASSYSGVLALAYEQYF
-,-,TRBV7-9,TRBJ1-2,TGTGCCAGCAGCTTACGCGGGGCCGGGGCCAACTATGGCTACACCTTC,CASSLRGAGANYGYTF
TRBD1,-,TRBV5-1,TRBJ1-2,TGCGCCAGCAGCTTATCACCGGGACAGGGGGCGTTCGGCTATGGCTACACCTTC,CASSLSPGQGAFGYGYTF
TRBD1,once,TRBV7-9,TRBJ2-1,TGTGCCAGCAGCTTGGACAGGGACAATGAGCAGTTCTTC,CASSLDRDNEQFF
-,-,TRBV30,TRBJ1-5,TGTGCCTGGAGTGTGGGCGGGCTCAATCAGCCCCAGCATTTT,CAWSVGGLNQPQHF
TRBD2,-,TRBV19,TRBJ2-7,TGTGCCAGTAGTGTCCCGGGACTAGCGGGGGTATCCTACGAGCAGTACTTC,CASSVPGLAGVSYEQYF
-,-,TRBV5-1,TRBJ1-1,TGCGCCAGCAGCCCGACAGGAGAGGGGGAAGCTTTCTTT,CASSPTGEGEAFF
TRBD1,-,TRBV19,TRBJ2-1,TGTGCCAGTTCCCACGGAGGAGGACAGGGAACCTACAATGAGCAGTTCTTC,CASSHGGGQGTYNEQFF
-,few,TRBV28,TRBJ1-4,TGTGCCCGATCACGCCGGGAGCTCATTAATGAAAAACTGTTTTTT,CARSRRELINEKLFF
TRBD2,once,TRBV4-1,TRBJ2-2,TGCGCCAGCAGCCAAGTGGGACTAGCGCCGAACACCGGGGAGCTGTTTTTT,CASSQVGLAPNTGELFF